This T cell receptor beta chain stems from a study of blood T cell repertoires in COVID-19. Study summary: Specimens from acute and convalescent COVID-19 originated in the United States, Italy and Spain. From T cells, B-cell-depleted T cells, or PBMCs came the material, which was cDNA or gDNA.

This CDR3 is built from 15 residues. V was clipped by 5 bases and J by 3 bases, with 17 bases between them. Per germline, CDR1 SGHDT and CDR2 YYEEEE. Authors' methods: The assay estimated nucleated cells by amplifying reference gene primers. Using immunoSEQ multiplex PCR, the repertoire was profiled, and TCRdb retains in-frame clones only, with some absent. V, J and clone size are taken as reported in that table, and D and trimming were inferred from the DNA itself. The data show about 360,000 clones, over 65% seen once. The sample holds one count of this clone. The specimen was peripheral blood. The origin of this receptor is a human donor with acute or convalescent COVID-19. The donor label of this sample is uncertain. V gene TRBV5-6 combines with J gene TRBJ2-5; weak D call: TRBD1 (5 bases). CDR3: CASSYPVRVKETQYF. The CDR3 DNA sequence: TGTGCCAGCAGTTACCCCGTCAGGGTTAAAGAGACCCAGTACTTC.